The 5 T cell receptor beta chains below were found in one sample sequenced in a study of T cell responses to AZD1222 COVID-19 vaccine. TCRdb keeps only in-frame clones here, not all; method: immunoSEQ multiplex PCR. This table has some 140,000 clones, about 87% appearing once. Specimen: peripheral blood, collected on day 0 of AZD1222 vaccination. The receptors here all came from an adult in good health.

This clone has more than one count but fewer than ten. This rearrangement joins TRBV2 to TRBJ1-5; possible D gene TRBD1, 6 bases. Germline lookup yields CDR1 SNHLY and CDR2 FYNNEI. Trimming took off 6 bases at V and 5 bases at J, with 11 bases between the two ends. The CDR3 extends over 13 amino acids. The CDR3 DNA reads as TGTGCCAGCAGCGGACAGTTCGATCAGCCCCAGCATTTT. Translation: CASSGQFDQPQHF.

V usage is TRBV6-2 or TRBV6-3 and J usage is TRBJ1-1; D is unresolved. Germline V gene sequence: CDR1 MNHEY, CDR2 SVGEGT. The length of the CDR3 is 12 residues. V was pared by 7 bases and J by 12 bases, with 18 bases between. The CDR3 DNA is TGTGCCAGCACCCCGGCGGCAGGCAGGTCTTTCTTT. It specifies CASTPAAGRSFF.

Notes on this clone: Other DNA sequences in this specimen translate into the identical CDR3. The CDR3 reads CASSQVQETQYF. The CDR3 DNA follows: TGTGCCAGCAGCCAAGTTCAAGAGACCCAGTACTTC. V is TRBV3-1 (or the pseudogene TRBV3-2) and J is TRBJ2-5; no definite D call. Between the trimmed V and J ends, which lost 1 base and 2 bases, there was a span of 2 bases. Germline CDR1 LGHDT, CDR2 YNNKEL (reference sequence). The CDR3 covers 12 residues.

The chain carries TRBV2 and TRBJ2-7; 7 nucleotides match TRBD1. This CDR3 has 15 amino acids. Trimming took 7 bases from V and 5 from J; bases not matched to a gene: 14. CDR1 is SNHLY and CDR2 is FYNNEI in the germline V gene. CDR3 DNA sequence: TGTGCCAGCACAACCCTGGCGGGCCAGGGGGACGAGCAGTACTTC. This gives the protein CASTTLAGQGDEQYF.

This clone was seen only once. The rearrangement joins TRBV18 to TRBJ1-6, with 8 bases matching TRBD1. After removal of 2 bases from V and 9 bases from J, the junction contained 9 bases not matched to a gene. This CDR3 comprises 16 residues. Germline lookup yields CDR1 KGHSH and CDR2 LQKENI. CDR3 DNA: TGTGCCAGCTCACCAGGGGTACAGGGGGATATTTCACCCCTCCACTTT. This codes for CASSPGVQGDISPLHF. The full variable domain, rest sourced from reference TRBV18 and TRBJ1-6, is NAGVMQNPRHLVRRRGQEARLRCSPMKGHSHVYWYRQLPEEGLKFMVYLQKENIIDESGMPKERFSAEFPKEGPSILRIQQVVRGDSAAYFCASSPGVQGDISPLHFGNGTRLTVT.